Following are 2 T cell receptor beta chains from one sample sequenced in a study of cytomegalovirus exposure and HLA in healthy donors. The PCR was carried out with 60 Vbeta primers and 13 Jbeta primers. Only in-frame clones appear in the TCRdb table, and some are missing; sequencing was by immunoSEQ multiplex PCR. The sample carries about 140,000 clones, around 70% recorded once. The sample taken for sequencing was PBMCs. Source of these receptors: a man aged 40-49 years in good health and CMV-seronegative.

This clone was seen once. The chain is built from TRBV27 and TRBJ2-3, with TRBD2 matching over 11 bases. Germline CDR1 MNHEY, CDR2 SMNVEV (reference sequence). This CDR3 has 15 amino acids. V lost 6 bases and J lost 6; bases outside the gene matches: 8. In DNA form, the CDR3 reads TGTGCCAGCAGGCTTACTAGCGGGAGAGGGGATACGCAGTATTTT. Amino acid sequence: CASRLTSGRGDTQYF.

The V gene is TRBV30, the J gene TRBJ2-5; TRBD1 is a possible D gene (5 bases). Trimming took 5 bases from V and 1 from J, leaving 11 bases between them. CDR1 and CDR2 from the germline V gene are GTSNPN and SVGIG (reference sequence). CDR3 size: 13 residues. This CDR3 is CAWQPDTQETQYF. In nucleotides, the CDR3 is TGTGCCTGGCAGCCGGACACCCAAGAGACCCAGTACTTC.